This T cell receptor (beta chain) came from a study of technical replicates of blood from four donors. Method: immunoSEQ multiplex PCR; TCRdb's copy keeps in-frame clones and lacks some. The sample has approximately 68,000 clones; nearly 98% are singletons. This clone was observed a single time. The V segment lost 8 bases and the J segment 6 bases; nucleotides outside the gene matches: 13. Germline CDR1 reads MNHEY; CDR2 reads SMNVEV (reference sequence). The CDR3 sequence is 15 residues long. The sequence was obtained from a human donor in good health. The gene calls are TRBV27 and TRBJ2-5; 9 nucleotides agree with TRBD1. The sample comprised T cells isolated from PBMCs. The CDR3: CASYPRDRELKTQYF. DNA of the CDR3: TGTGCCAGCTATCCCCGGGACAGGGAATTGAAGACCCAGTACTTC.